The sequence of this T cell receptor beta chain was determined in a study of spatial heterogeneity in lung cancer. Turning to the study itself: Among detected sequences, beta-chain ones consistently exceeded alpha-chain ones in number. Study-wide findings and caveats: At resection, ubiquitous expanded tumor TCRs appeared in blood more than at follow-up.

The table lists this clonotype with many counts. Its matching antigen is unknown. Germline V gene sequence: CDR1 SEHNR, CDR2 FQNEAQ (reference sequence). The length of the CDR3 is 14 residues. With 0 bases clipped from V and 4 bases from J, the junction kept 0 bases outside the gene matches. Regarding time point: sample taken at primary tumor resection. The input material, whole RNA from tumor, nontumor lung or frozen PBMC, was sequenced unsorted. Donation came from some 73 patients with untreated early-stage non-small cell lung cancer. Carried by each TCR cDNA molecule was a unique molecular identifier. TCRdb fed the 5' RACE reads into MiXCR, producing one record per CDR3 protein. The sample carries approximately 92,000 distinct CDR3 sequences, 10% to 15% recorded once.

The clonotype was recovered from a male donor with early-stage non-small cell lung cancer. The chain is built from TRBV7-9 and TRBJ1-1; TRBD1 matches 9 bases. The sample was PBMCs, taken at surgery. This CDR3 reads CASSLAGQGTEAFF. CDR3 nucleotide sequence: TGTGCCAGCAGCTTAGCGGGACAGGGCACTGAAGCTTTCTTT.